This T cell receptor beta chain appears in the sequencing data of a study of shared clonotypes between healthy human individuals. An even split of each subset's genomic DNA across several immunoSEQ plates was performed. Using immunoSEQ multiplex PCR, the repertoire was profiled, and TCRdb retains in-frame clones only, with some absent. Of fewer than 2.5 million clones listed, approximately 93% were seen once; the top ten hold about 0.34%. This TCR came from a man aged 18 to 29 in good health. Some clones in this sample may be carry-over from other donors' samples. Sequenced input: naive CD4+ T cells from PBMCs. Sample subset: CD45RA+ positively selected.

The CDR3: CASSSGGVYEQYF. For the CDR3, the DNA is TGTGCCAGTAGCTCCGGAGGGGTATACGAGCAGTACTTC. The rearrangement uses TRBV19 and TRBJ2-7; possible D gene TRBD2, 6 bases. The CDR3 has 13 residues. Deletions cut 6 bases from V and 4 bases from J, with 13 bases between. Germline CDR1 and CDR2: LNHDA and SQIVND (reference sequence).